This record covers a single T cell receptor (beta chain). What it binds is not known. The source of the sample is a study of T cell clonotyping in hematopoietic cell transplantation. Study observations and caveats: Few recipient clonotypes overlapped donors; over 95% were de novo at given depth.

Sequencing used immunoSEQ multiplex PCR; TCRdb keeps in-frame clones, though not all of them. The table lists around 9,000 clones, roughly 85% of them singletons. The source was peripheral blood mononuclear cells, collected 180 days after allogeneic stem cell transplant. The sequence was obtained from a female patient in her forties or fifties who had an allogeneic stem cell transplant from a related donor, so the T cells may come from the graft donor. Some clones in this sample may be carry-over from other donors' samples.

The DNA of the CDR3 is TGCAGCGTTGGAGGGGGGGAACGGCCCCAGCATTTT. Amino acids: CSVGGGERPQHF. The rearrangement joins TRBV29-1 to TRBJ1-5, with D possibly TRBD1 on 6 matching bases. The CDR3 covers 12 residues. Per the germline V gene, CDR1 is SQVTM and CDR2 is ANQGSEA. Trimming took off 4 bases at V and 9 bases at J, with 13 bases between the two ends.